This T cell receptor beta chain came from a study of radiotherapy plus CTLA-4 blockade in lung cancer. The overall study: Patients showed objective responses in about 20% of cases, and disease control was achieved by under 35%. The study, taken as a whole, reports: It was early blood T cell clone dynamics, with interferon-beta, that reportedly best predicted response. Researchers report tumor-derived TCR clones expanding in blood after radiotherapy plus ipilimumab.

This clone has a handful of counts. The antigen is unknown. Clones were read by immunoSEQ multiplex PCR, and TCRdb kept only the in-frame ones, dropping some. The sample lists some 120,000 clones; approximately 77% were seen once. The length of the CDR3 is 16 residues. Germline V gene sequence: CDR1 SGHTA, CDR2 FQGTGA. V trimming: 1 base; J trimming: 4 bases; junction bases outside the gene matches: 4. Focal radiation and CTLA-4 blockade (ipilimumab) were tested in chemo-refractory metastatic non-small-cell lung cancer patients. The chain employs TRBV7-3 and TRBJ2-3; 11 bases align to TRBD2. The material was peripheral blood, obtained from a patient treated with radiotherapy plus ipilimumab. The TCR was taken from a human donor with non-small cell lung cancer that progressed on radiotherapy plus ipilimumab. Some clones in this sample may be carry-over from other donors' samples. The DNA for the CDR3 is TGTGCCAGCAGCTTAATAGCGGGGGGGTCCGCAGATACGCAGTATTTT. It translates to CASSLIAGGSADTQYF. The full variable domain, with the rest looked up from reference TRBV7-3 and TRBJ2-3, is GAGVSQTPSNKVTEKGKYVELRCDPISGHTALYWYRQSLGQGPEFLIYFQGTGAADDSGLPNDRFFAVRPEGSVSTLKIQRTERGDSAVYLCASSLIAGGSADTQYFGPGTRLTVL.